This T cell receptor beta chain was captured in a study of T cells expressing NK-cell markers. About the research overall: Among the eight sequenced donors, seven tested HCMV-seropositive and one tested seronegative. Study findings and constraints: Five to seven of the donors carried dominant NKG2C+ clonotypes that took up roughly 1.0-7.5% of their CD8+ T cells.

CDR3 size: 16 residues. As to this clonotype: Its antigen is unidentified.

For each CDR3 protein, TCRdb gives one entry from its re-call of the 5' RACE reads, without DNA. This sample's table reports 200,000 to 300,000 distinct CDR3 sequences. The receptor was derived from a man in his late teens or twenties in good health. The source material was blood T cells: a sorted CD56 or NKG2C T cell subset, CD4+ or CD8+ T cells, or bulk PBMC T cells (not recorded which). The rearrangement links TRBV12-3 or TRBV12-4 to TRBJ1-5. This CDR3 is CASSSRLTNSNQPQHF.